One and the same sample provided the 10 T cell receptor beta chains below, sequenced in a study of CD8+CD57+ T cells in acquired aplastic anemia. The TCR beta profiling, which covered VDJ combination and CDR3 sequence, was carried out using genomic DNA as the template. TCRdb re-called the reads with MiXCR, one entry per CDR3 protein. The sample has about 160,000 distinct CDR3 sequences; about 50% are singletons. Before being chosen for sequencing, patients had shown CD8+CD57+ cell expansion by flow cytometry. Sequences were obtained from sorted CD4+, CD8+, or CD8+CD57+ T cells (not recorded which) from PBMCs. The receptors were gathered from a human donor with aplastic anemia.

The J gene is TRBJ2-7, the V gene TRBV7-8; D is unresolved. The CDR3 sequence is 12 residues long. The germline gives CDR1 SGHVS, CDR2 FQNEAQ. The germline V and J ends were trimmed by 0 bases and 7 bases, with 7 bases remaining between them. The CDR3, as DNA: TGTGCCAGCAGCTTAGCGGGTCTGGAGCAGTACTTC. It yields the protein CASSLAGLEQYF. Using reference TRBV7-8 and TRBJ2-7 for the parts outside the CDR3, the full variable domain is GAGVSQSPRYKVAKRGQDVALRCDPISGHVSLFWYQQALGQGPEFLTYFQNEAQLDKSGLPSDRFFAERPEGSVSTLKIQRTQQEDSAVYLCASSLAGLEQYFGPGTRLTVT.

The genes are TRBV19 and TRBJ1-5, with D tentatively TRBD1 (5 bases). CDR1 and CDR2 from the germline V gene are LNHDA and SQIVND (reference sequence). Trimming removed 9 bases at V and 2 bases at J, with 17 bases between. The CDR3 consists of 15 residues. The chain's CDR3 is CASSVRVGGNQPQHF. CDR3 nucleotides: TGTGCCAGCTCAGTCAGGGTTGGTGGCAATCAGCCCCAGCATTTT.

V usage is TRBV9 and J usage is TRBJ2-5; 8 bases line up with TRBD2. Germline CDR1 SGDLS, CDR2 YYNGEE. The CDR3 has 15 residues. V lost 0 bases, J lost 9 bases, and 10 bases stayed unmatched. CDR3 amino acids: CASSVGRVGTRAQYF. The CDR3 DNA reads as TGTGCCAGCAGCGTAGGTAGGGTCGGGACTAGGGCCCAGTACTTC.

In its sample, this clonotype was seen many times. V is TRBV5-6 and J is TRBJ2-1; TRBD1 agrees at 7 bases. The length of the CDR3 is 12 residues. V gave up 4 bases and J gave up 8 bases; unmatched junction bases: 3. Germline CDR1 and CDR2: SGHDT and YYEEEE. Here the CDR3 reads CASSQGDDEQFF. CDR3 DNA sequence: TGTGCCAGCAGCCAGGGGGACGATGAGCAGTTCTTC.

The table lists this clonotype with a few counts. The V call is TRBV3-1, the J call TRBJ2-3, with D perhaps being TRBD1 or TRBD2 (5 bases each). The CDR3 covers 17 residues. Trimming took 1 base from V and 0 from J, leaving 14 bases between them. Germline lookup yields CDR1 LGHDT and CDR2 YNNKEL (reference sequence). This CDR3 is CASSQGLWDPSTDTQYF. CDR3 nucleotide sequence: TGTGCCAGCAGCCAAGGTCTGTGGGACCCTAGCACAGATACGCAGTATTTT.

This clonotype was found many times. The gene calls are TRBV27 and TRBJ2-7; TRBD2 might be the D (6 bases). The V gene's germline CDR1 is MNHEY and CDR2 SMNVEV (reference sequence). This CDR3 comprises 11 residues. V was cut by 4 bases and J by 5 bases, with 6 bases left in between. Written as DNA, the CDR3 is TGTGCCAGCAGTTGGGGGGACGAGCAGTACTTC. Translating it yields CASSWGDEQYF.

CDR3 in amino acids: CASSEPGQREAFF. The CDR3 DNA is TGTGCCAGCAGTGAACCGGGACAGCGTGAAGCTTTCTTT. This chain uses TRBV25-1 with TRBJ1-1; 7 positions match TRBD1. There are 13 residues in the CDR3. V dropped 2 bases and J dropped 7; count of bases not matched to a gene: 4. Germline V gene lookup returns CDR1 MGHDK and CDR2 SYGVNS.

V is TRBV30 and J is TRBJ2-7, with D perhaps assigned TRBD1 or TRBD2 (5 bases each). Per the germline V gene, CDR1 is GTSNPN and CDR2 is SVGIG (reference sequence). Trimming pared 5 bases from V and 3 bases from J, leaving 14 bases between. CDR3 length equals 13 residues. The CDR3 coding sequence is TGTGCCTGGGGGGGTTTTCGGAACTACGAGCAGTACTTC. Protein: CAWGGFRNYEQYF.

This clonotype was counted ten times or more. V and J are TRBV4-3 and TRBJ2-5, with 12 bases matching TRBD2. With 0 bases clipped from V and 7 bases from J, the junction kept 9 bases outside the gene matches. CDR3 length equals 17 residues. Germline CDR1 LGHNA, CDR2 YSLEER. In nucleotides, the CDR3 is TGCGCCAGCAGCCAAGACGGATCGACTAGCGGGAGTGGGACCCAGTACTTC. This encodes CASSQDGSTSGSGTQYF.

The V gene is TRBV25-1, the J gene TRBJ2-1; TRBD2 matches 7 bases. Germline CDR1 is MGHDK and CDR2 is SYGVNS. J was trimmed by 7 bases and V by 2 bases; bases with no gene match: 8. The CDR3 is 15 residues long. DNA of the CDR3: TGTGCCAGCAGTGAACTCCCCGGGGGGAGGAATGAGCAGTTCTTC. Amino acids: CASSELPGGRNEQFF. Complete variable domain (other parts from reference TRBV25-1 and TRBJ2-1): EADIYQTPRYLVIGTGKKITLECSQTMGHDKMYWYQQDPGMELHLIHYSYGVNSTEKGDLSSESTVSRIRTEHFPLTLESARPSHTSQYLCASSELPGGRNEQFFGPGTRLTVL.